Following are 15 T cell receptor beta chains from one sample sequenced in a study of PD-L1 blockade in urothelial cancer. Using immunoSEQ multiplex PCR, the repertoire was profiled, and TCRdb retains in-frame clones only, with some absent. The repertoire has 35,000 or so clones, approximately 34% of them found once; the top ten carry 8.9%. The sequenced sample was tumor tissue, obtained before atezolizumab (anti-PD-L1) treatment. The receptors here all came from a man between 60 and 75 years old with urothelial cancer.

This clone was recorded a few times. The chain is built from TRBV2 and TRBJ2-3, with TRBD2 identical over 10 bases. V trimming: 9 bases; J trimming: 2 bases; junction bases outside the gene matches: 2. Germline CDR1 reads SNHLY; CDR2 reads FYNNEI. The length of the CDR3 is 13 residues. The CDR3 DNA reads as TGTGCCAGGGGACTAGCGACCACAGATACGCAGTATTTT. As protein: CARGLATTDTQYF.

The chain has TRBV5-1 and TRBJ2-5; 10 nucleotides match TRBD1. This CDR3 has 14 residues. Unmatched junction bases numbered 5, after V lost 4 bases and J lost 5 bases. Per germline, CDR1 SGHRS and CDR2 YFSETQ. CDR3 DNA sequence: TGCGCCAGCAGCCCGACAGGGGGCGAGGAGACCCAGTACTTC. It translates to CASSPTGGEETQYF.

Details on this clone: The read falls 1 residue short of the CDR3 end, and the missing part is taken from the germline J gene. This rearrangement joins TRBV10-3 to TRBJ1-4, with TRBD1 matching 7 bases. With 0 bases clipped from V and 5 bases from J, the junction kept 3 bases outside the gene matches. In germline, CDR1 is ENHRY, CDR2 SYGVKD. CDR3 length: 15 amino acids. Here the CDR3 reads CAISESGTVNEKLFF. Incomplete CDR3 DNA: TGTGCCATCAGTGAGTCAGGGACAGTAAATGAAAAACTGTTT.

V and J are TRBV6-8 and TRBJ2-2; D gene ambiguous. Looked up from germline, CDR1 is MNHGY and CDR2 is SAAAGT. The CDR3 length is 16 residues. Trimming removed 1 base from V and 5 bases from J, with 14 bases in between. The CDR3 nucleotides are TGTGCCAGCAGTTACTTCTCGACGGCTTCGACCGGGGAGCTGTTTTTT. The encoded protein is CASSYFSTASTGELFF.

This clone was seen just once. The chain's CDR3 is CASVWAGQGRVDQPQHF. The CDR3 DNA is TGTGCCAGCGTATGGGCGGGACAGGGGAGAGTTGATCAGCCCCAGCATTTT. The rearrangement uses TRBV12-5 and TRBJ1-5; 10 positions agree with TRBD1. This CDR3 region has 17 residues. From germline, CDR1 is LGHNT and CDR2 FRNRAP.

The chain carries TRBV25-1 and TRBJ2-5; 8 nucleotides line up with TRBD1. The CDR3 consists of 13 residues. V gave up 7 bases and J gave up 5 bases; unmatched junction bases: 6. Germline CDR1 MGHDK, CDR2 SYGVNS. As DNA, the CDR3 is TGTGCCAGCATCGGACAGGGAGGCGAGACCCAGTACTTC. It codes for CASIGQGGETQYF. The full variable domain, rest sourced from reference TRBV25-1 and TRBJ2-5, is EADIYQTPRYLVIGTGKKITLECSQTMGHDKMYWYQQDPGMELHLIHYSYGVNSTEKGDLSSESTVSRIRTEHFPLTLESARPSHTSQYLCASIGQGGETQYFGPGTRLLVL.

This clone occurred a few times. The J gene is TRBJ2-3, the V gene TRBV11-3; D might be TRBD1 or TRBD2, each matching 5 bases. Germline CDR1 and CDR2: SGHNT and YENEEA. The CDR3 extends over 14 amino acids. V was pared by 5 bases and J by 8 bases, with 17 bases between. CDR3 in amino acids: CASSTTDRGATQYF. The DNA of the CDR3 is TGTGCCAGCAGCACCACTGATAGGGGAGCTACGCAGTATTTT. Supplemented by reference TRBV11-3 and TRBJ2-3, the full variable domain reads EAGVVQSPRYKIIEKKQPVAFWCNPISGHNTLYWYLQNLGQGPELLIRYENEEAVDDSQLPKDRFSAERLKGVDSTLKIQPAELGDSAVYLCASSTTDRGATQYFGPGTRLTVL.

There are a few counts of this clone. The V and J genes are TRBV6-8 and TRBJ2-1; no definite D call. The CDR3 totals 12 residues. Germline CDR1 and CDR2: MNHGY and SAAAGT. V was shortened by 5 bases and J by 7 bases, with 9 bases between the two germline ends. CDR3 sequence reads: CASSDRRNEQFF. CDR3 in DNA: TGTGCCAGCAGTGACCGCAGGAATGAGCAGTTCTTC.

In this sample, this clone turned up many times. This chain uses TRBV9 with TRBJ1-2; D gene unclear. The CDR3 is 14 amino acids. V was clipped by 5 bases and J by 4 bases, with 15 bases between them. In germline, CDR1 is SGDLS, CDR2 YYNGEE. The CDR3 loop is CASSEAAVPYGYTF. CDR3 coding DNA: TGTGCCAGCAGTGAAGCGGCGGTTCCCTATGGCTACACCTTC.

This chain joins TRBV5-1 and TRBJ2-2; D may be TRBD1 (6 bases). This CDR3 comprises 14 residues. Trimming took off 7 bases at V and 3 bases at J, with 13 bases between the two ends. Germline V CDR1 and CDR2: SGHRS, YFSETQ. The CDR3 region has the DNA TGCGCCAGCGAGGGGGAGCCGTACACCGGGGAGCTGTTTTTT. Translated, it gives CASEGEPYTGELFF.

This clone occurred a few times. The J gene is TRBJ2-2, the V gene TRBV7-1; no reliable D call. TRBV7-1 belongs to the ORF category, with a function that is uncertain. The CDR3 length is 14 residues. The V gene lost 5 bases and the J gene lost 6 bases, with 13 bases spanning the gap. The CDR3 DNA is TGTGCCAGCAGCCCAACTCTCTTCTCCGGGGAGCTGTTTTTT. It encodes CASSPTLFSGELFF.

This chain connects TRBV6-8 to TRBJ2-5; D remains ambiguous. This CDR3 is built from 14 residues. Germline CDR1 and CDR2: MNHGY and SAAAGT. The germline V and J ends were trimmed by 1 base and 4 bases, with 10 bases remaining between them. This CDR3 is CASSYFGPRETQYF. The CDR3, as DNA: TGTGCCAGCAGTTACTTCGGACCGAGAGAGACCCAGTACTTC.

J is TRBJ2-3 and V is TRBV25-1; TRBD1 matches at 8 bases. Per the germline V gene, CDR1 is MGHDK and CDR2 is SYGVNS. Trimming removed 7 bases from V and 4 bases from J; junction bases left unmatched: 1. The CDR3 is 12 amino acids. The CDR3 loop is CASNRGADTQYF. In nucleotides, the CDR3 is TGTGCCAGCAACAGGGGGGCAGATACGCAGTATTTT.

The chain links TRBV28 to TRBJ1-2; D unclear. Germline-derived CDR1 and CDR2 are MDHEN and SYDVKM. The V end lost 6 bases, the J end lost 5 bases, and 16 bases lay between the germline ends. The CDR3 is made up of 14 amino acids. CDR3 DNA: TGTGCCAGCAGCCCACATCAGCAGAGGTATGGCTACACCTTC. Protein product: CASSPHQQRYGYTF.

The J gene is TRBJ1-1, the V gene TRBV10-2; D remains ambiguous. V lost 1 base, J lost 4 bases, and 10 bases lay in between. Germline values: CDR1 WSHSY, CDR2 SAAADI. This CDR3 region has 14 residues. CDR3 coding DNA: TGCGCCAGCAGTGAGTTGCTGGGAAGCACTGAAGCTTTCTTT. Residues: CASSELLGSTEAFF.